These 23 T cell receptor beta chains originate from one sample sequenced in a study of blood T cell repertoires in COVID-19. Measured with immunoSEQ multiplex PCR; TCRdb has only the in-frame clones, and not every one. The sample holds under 350,000 clones; about nine tenths are singletons and the top ten take roughly 2.2%. What was sequenced was peripheral blood. The receptor set was obtained from a man aged 50 or older with acute or convalescent COVID-19.

This chain connects TRBV27 to TRBJ1-1, with D tentatively TRBD1 (6 bases). The germline CDR1 and CDR2 sequences are MNHEY and SMNVEV (reference sequence). The CDR3 spans 12 residues. Trimming took 8 bases from V and 5 from J, leaving 12 bases between them. CDR3 loop: CASRDTGTEAFF. The CDR3 region has the DNA TGTGCCAGCCGGGACACGGGAACTGAAGCTTTCTTT.

This rearrangement joins TRBV9 to TRBJ2-1; D perhaps matches TRBD2 (6 bases). Per germline, CDR1 SGDLS and CDR2 YYNGEE. CDR3 length: 15 residues. Trimming took off 0 bases at V and 6 bases at J, with 13 bases between the two ends. For the CDR3, the DNA is TGTGCCAGCAGCGTAGCACTAGCCACCTCCAATGAGCAGTTCTTC. It is translated as CASSVALATSNEQFF.

The chain recombines TRBV5-1 with TRBJ1-2, with D perhaps matching TRBD1 (6 bases). Germline V gene data show CDR1 as SGHRS and CDR2 as YFSETQ. The CDR3 spans 15 residues. Between the trimmed V and J ends, which lost 0 bases and 4 bases, there was a span of 13 bases. The chain's CDR3 is CASSLEGGSLYGYTF. CDR3 DNA: TGCGCCAGCAGCTTGGAAGGGGGATCACTCTATGGCTACACCTTC. The full variable domain, its missing parts supplied by reference TRBV5-1 and TRBJ1-2, is KAGVTQTPRYLIKTRGQQVTLSCSPISGHRSVSWYQQTPGQGLQFLFEYFSETQRNKGNFPGRFSGRQFSNSRSEMNVSTLELGDSALYLCASSLEGGSLYGYTFGSGTRLTVV.

The chain is built from TRBV3-1 (or the pseudogene TRBV3-2) and TRBJ2-7, with D maybe TRBD1 (6 bases). Germline V gene data show CDR1 as LGHDT and CDR2 as YNNKEL (reference sequence). V was shortened by 2 bases and J by 2 bases, with 10 bases between the two germline ends. The CDR3 spans 14 residues. CDR3 DNA: TGTGCCAGCAGCCAACACTCAGGGGCCTACGAGCAGTACTTC. Translation: CASSQHSGAYEQYF.

This clone was counted a single time. This sequence joins TRBV6-1 and TRBJ1-4; D remains unclear. The CDR3 totals 12 residues. V lost 2 bases to trimming and J lost 12 bases, with 10 bases between them. Germline values: CDR1 MNHNS, CDR2 SASEGT. CDR3 region: CASSESRTQLFF. DNA for the CDR3: TGTGCCAGCAGTGAATCGCGGACTCAACTGTTTTTT.

The V and J genes are TRBV2 and TRBJ1-3; maybe TRBD1 (6 bases). The CDR3 has 15 residues. The V gene lost 7 bases and the J gene lost 1 base, with 14 bases spanning the gap. Germline CDR1 reads SNHLY; CDR2 reads FYNNEI. CDR3: CASIPLQGSGNTIYF. The CDR3 nucleotides read TGTGCCAGCATCCCACTACAGGGTTCTGGAAACACCATATATTTT.

The V call is TRBV15, the J call TRBJ2-6; no definite D call. Per germline, CDR1 LNHNV and CDR2 YYDKDF (reference sequence). CDR3 size: 15 residues. V shed 1 base and J shed 4 bases, with 8 bases lying between them. CDR3 nucleotide sequence: TGTGCCACCAGCAGAGGCGGATTGGGGGCCAACGTCCTGACTTTC. It translates to CATSRGGLGANVLTF.

The chain is built from TRBV29-1 and TRBJ2-5, with 7 bases matching TRBD1. Germline V gene lookup returns CDR1 SQVTM and CDR2 ANQGSEA. V dropped 7 bases and J dropped 5; count of bases not matched to a gene: 7. The CDR3 spans 12 residues. CDR3 loop: CSGKTGHETQYF. DNA of the CDR3: TGCAGCGGGAAGACAGGGCACGAGACCCAGTACTTC.

The chain joins TRBV5-1 to TRBJ2-4, with TRBD2 as a possible D gene (6 bases). Germline CDR1 and CDR2: SGHRS and YFSETQ. CDR3 size: 17 residues. The V end lost 7 bases, the J end lost 5 bases, and 25 bases lay between the germline ends. The CDR3 sequence is CASSLFGGPGGQNIQYF. Written as DNA, the CDR3 is TGCGCCAGCTCGCTCTTTGGGGGACCCGGGGGACAAAACATTCAGTACTTC.

The DNA of the CDR3 is TGTGCCAGCAGTCAAACAGGGTCCGCTGAAGCTTTCTTT. Amino acid sequence: CASSQTGSAEAFF. V gene TRBV6-5 combines with J gene TRBJ1-1, with a possible D match to TRBD1 (6 bases). CDR1 and CDR2 (germline): MNHEY, SVGAGI. The V and J ends lost 5 bases and 6 bases respectively, with 13 bases between them. The CDR3 totals 13 residues.

The gene calls are TRBV28 and TRBJ1-2, with 8 bases lining up with TRBD1. Germline trimming cut 5 bases from V and 6 bases from J; bases unmatched to any gene: 8. The CDR3 is 14 amino acids. The germline CDR1 and CDR2 sequences are MDHEN and SYDVKM. The CDR3, as DNA: TGTGCCAGCAGTCTCCCTCAGGGGGCTGATGGCTACACCTTC. Its translation is CASSLPQGADGYTF.

The V gene is TRBV23-1, the J gene TRBJ2-3; 11 nucleotides match TRBD1. TRBV23-1 is treated as an ORF (open reading frame) with a function not yet certain. The CDR3 is 17 residues long. The V and J ends lost 0 bases and 3 bases, in that order; junction bases with no gene match: 5. Here the CDR3 DNA reads TGCGCCAGCAGTCAATCCGGACAGGGGGCTTCTACAGATACGCAGTATTTT. As protein: CASSQSGQGASTDTQYF.

The chain is built from TRBV5-6 and TRBJ2-1; no clear D gene. V was trimmed by 4 bases and J by 6 bases, leaving 11 bases between them. The CDR3 runs to 13 residues. Germline V gives CDR1 SGHDT, CDR2 YYEEEE. CDR3 sequence reads: CASSPLMSNEQFF. The CDR3, as DNA: TGTGCCAGCAGCCCCCTTATGAGCAATGAGCAGTTCTTC.

The CDR3 is CASSALAGVQETQYF. CDR3 nucleotide sequence: TGTGCCAGCAGCGCACTAGCGGGGGTCCAAGAGACCCAGTACTTC. The genes are TRBV7-3 and TRBJ2-5, with TRBD2 identical over 11 bases. The germline CDR1 and CDR2 sequences are SGHTA and FQGTGA. The CDR3 covers 15 residues. V shed 5 bases, J shed 1 base, and the junction held 3 bases outside the gene matches.

The chain carries TRBV10-3 and TRBJ1-1; 7 positions match TRBD1. The trim removed 10 bases at V and 0 bases at J, leaving 5 bases unmatched. Germline CDR1 ENHRY, CDR2 SYGVKD. The CDR3 is 13 residues long. This CDR3 is CARRQGLNTEAFF. In nucleotides, the CDR3 is TGTGCCAGACGACAGGGCCTGAACACTGAAGCTTTCTTT.

The chain combines TRBV27 with TRBJ2-1; tentatively, D is TRBD2 (6 bases). Trimming left V 3 bases short and J 7 bases short, with 7 bases between. CDR3 length equals 12 residues. Germline assignment: CDR1 MNHEY and CDR2 SMNVEV (reference sequence). The CDR3 loop is CASSLEGNEQFF. As DNA, the CDR3 is TGTGCCAGCAGTTTGGAGGGAAATGAGCAGTTCTTC.

The V call is TRBV7-9, the J call TRBJ1-6; D is ambiguous. The CDR3 runs to 13 residues. Trimming removed 5 bases at V and 13 bases at J, with 15 bases between. CDR1 and CDR2 (germline): SEHNR, FQNEAQ (reference sequence). CDR3 bases: TGTGCCAGCAGCCCCGAGGCCCGCTCGCCCCTCCACTTT. It encodes CASSPEARSPLHF.

CDR3 DNA sequence: TGCGCCAGCACCCTGGCCCGGGTCCCGGGTGAAAAACTGTTTTTT. Protein sequence: CASTLARVPGEKLFF. The chain carries TRBV5-1 and TRBJ1-4, with D hard to call. The CDR3 is made up of 15 amino acids. CDR1 is SGHRS, CDR2 YFSETQ, per germline. The V gene lost 6 bases and the J gene lost 7 bases, with 19 bases spanning the gap.

The chain is built from TRBV2 and TRBJ1-1; 7 nucleotides line up with TRBD1. Trimming at V came to 7 bases and at J to 0 bases, leaving 8 bases not matched to a gene. Germline-derived CDR1 and CDR2 are SNHLY and FYNNEI. The CDR3 runs to 15 residues. The CDR3 DNA reads TGTGCCAGCAAACAGGGGCCTACCATGAACACTGAAGCTTTCTTT. It translates to CASKQGPTMNTEAFF.

The rearrangement joins TRBV3-1 (or the pseudogene TRBV3-2) to TRBJ2-5, with 9 bases fitting TRBD1. The trim removed 3 bases at V and 5 bases at J, leaving 10 bases unmatched. This CDR3 has 16 residues. Germline CDR1 reads LGHDT; CDR2 reads YNNKEL (reference sequence). The CDR3 sequence is CASSHTGGRVRETQYF. CDR3 nucleotides: TGTGCCAGCAGCCACACAGGGGGCAGAGTGAGGGAGACCCAGTACTTC.

This chain connects TRBV6-5 to TRBJ1-2; 7 bases are shared with TRBD1. Unmatched junction bases numbered 5, after V lost 0 bases and J lost 4 bases. The V gene's germline CDR1 is MNHEY and CDR2 SVGAGI. The CDR3 covers 15 residues. CDR3 nucleotide sequence: TGTGCCAGCAGTTACTCGATAGCAGGGGGCTATGGCTACACCTTC. Protein: CASSYSIAGGYGYTF.

This chain connects TRBV11-3 to TRBJ2-5; D remains ambiguous. V was pared by 2 bases and J by 2 bases, with 9 bases between. Germline-derived CDR1 and CDR2 are SGHNT and YENEEA. The CDR3 is made up of 14 amino acids. The CDR3 DNA follows: TGTGCCAGCAGCTTAAATGCTAAACAAGAGACCCAGTACTTC. It translates to CASSLNAKQETQYF. Based on the CDR3 plus reference TRBV11-3 and TRBJ2-5, the full variable domain is EAGVVQSPRYKIIEKKQPVAFWCNPISGHNTLYWYLQNLGQGPELLIRYENEEAVDDSQLPKDRFSAERLKGVDSTLKIQPAELGDSAVYLCASSLNAKQETQYFGPGTRLLVL.

The CDR3 protein is CASSPQRLNTEAFF. The CDR3 nucleotides read TGTGCCAGCTCACCACAGAGACTTAACACTGAAGCTTTCTTT. The V and J genes are TRBV18 and TRBJ1-1; no definite D call. V lost 1 base to trimming and J lost 2 bases, with 8 bases between them. In germline, CDR1 is KGHSH, CDR2 LQKENI. The length of the CDR3 is 14 residues.